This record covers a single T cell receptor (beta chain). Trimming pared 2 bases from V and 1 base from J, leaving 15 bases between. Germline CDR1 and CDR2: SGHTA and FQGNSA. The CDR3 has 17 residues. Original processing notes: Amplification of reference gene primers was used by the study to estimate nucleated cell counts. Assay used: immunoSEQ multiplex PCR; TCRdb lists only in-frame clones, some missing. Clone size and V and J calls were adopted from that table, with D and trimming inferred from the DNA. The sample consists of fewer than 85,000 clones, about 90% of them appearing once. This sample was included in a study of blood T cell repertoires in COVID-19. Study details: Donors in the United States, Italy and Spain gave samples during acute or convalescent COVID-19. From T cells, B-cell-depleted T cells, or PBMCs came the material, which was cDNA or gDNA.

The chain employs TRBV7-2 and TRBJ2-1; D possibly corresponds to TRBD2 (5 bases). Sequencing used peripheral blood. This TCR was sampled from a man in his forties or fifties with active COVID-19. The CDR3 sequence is CASSLYLSGRSYNEQFF. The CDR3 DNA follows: TGTGCCAGCAGCTTATACCTCAGCGGAAGGTCCTACAATGAGCAGTTCTTC.